This T cell receptor beta chain was found in a study of T cell responses to AZD1222 COVID-19 vaccine. Study at large: Both about-4-week and about-12-week second-dose recipients were combined.

Comments on this clone: The antigen is undetermined.

Germline lookup yields CDR1 MNHEY and CDR2 SVGAGI. The CDR3 has 14 amino acids. The V gene lost 2 bases and the J gene lost 3 bases, with 10 bases spanning the gap. The assay was immunoSEQ multiplex PCR, and TCRdb's table has in-frame clones only and misses some. There are about 120,000 clones in the sample; about 91% occur only once, and less than 6% lies in the top ten. Study-wide results and caveats: Dominant CD4 TCR responses targeted spike regions 160-218 and 743-854. Females outnumbered males among donors, who were mostly white British; clonal diversity was possibly underestimated. Increased Spike-specific TCR breadth and depth were observed after two AZD1222 doses.

Material: peripheral blood, obtained on day 0 of AZD1222 vaccination. J is TRBJ1-2 and V is TRBV6-5; D remains ambiguous. The receptor was isolated from an adult in good health. For the CDR3, the DNA is TGTGCCAGCAGTTACCGTCAGGTGCACTATGGCTACACCTTC. Its protein is CASSYRQVHYGYTF.